The clone carrying this T cell receptor beta chain has just one count. Its specificity is not known. Naive CD8 populations comprised CD45RO-negative cells positively selected for CCR7, excluding terminally differentiated effector memory CD45RA+ cells. CDR3 length: 16 amino acids. V was clipped by 0 bases and J by 5 bases, with 16 bases between them. Per the germline V gene, CDR1 is LGHNT and CDR2 is FRNRAP. Some clones are missing from TCRdb's copy, which holds only in-frame ones; the method was immunoSEQ multiplex PCR. This sample has millions of clones, with 93% found just once. This entry comes from a study of shared clonotypes between healthy human individuals. Study-wide results and limits: A handful of donors showed sharing of about 4.7% of naive CD4 clonotypes. Sampling was confined to blood; repertoires within tissues likely differ.

Input material: naive CD8+ T cells from PBMCs. The TCR originated in a man aged 18 to 30 in good health. Some clones in this sample may be carry-over from other donors' samples. The chain links TRBV12-5 to TRBJ2-5, with a possible D match to TRBD1 (5 bases). This CDR3 reads CASGLVPRAGKETQYF. The CDR3 coding sequence is TGTGCTAGTGGTTTGGTACCCAGGGCAGGGAAGGAGACCCAGTACTTC.